What follows is one TCR beta chain and its context. In germline, CDR1 is SGHTA, CDR2 FQGTGA. CDR3 length: 14 residues. V shed 5 bases and J shed 8 bases, with 16 bases lying between them. The data originate from a study of T-cell memory formation after mild COVID-19. TCRdb used MiXCR to reprocess the 5' RACE reads, holding one entry per CDR3 protein. The table includes more than 200,000 distinct CDR3 sequences, about a sixth detected once. This TCR came from a man aged 18-30 years who had mild COVID-19 (a few samples of this study predate the infection). Cell type and time point are not known. The sample comprised PBMCs or a T cell subset sorted from them (not recorded which). This chain joins TRBV7-3 and TRBJ2-1, with D maybe TRBD1 (5 bases). CDR3 residues: CASSPGAVGDEQFF. The CDR3 DNA is TGTGCCAGCAGCCCTGGGGCAGTCGGCGATGAGCAGTTCTTC.